The rows below give T cell receptor beta chains drawn from one sample of a study of T cell changes during pregnancy in multiple sclerosis. TCRdb's copy holds only in-frame clones and misses some; the assay was immunoSEQ multiplex PCR. The table has about 75,000 clones, 89% seen once; the top ten hold about 1%. Sequences were derived from peripheral blood, sampled in the first trimester of pregnancy. These receptors were collected from a female donor in good health, enrolled as a control in a pregnancy study. Both conserved end residues are part of each CDR3. A D gene is named only where the DNA matches it firmly. Size tells how often a clone was seen (once, few, many) or the class of an expanded clone, and some rows leave it out.

TRBD1 TRBJ1-4 TRBV7-6 - CASTKTEGAWEKLFF TGTGCCAGCACCAAAACGGAGGGGGCCTGGGAAAAACTGTTTTTT
- TRBJ1-6 TRBV19 - CASSLVGGAENSPLHF TGTGCCAGTAGTTTGGTCGGGGGGGCAGAGAATTCACCCCTCCACTTT
TRBD2 TRBJ2-3 TRBV19 - CASTGGPGDTQYF TGTGCCAGTACGGGGGGGCCTGGGGATACGCAGTATTTT
- TRBJ1-2 TRBV9 - CAGRTDSPNYGYTF TGTGCCGGCAGAACGGACAGTCCTAACTATGGCTACACCTTC
- TRBJ2-5 TRBV6-5 - CASSSGWGQETQYF TGTGCCAGCAGTAGCGGGTGGGGCCAAGAGACCCAGTACTTC
- TRBJ2-6 TRBV30 - CAWTPASETLSGANVLTF TGTGCCTGGACCCCTGCTAGCGAAACCCTCTCTGGGGCCAACGTCCTGACTTTC
- TRBJ2-1 TRBV4-2 - CASSQADRGMYNEQFF TGTGCCAGCAGCCAAGCCGACAGAGGTATGTACAATGAGCAGTTCTTC
- TRBJ2-3 TRBV7-2 few CASSLSGTTQYF TGTGCCAGCAGCTTAAGTGGGACAACGCAGTATTTT
- TRBJ1-1 TRBV7-9 - CASRPKGGVRNTEAFF TGTGCCAGCAGACCTAAGGGGGGGGTCCGGAACACTGAAGCTTTCTTT
- TRBJ2-1 TRBV13 - CASSLLSNEQFF TGTGCCAGCAGCTTACTCAGCAATGAGCAGTTCTTC
TRBD2 TRBJ2-1 TRBV5-4 once CASTRSGRAEDEQFF TGTGCCAGCACCAGAAGCGGGAGGGCGGAGGATGAGCAGTTCTTC
TRBD1 TRBJ1-3 TRBV28 - CASDTGTGLGNTIYF TGTGCCAGTGACACCGGGACAGGGTTAGGAAACACCATATATTTT
- TRBJ2-7 TRBV19 - CASSIGQGYEQYF TGTGCCAGTAGTATAGGCCAGGGCTACGAGCAGTACTTC
TRBD1 TRBJ1-1 TRBV5-4 - CASSDRAVMNTEAFF TGTGCCAGTTCAGACAGGGCTGTTATGAACACTGAAGCTTTCTTT
- TRBJ1-2 TRBV5-1 - CASSLEGLNYGYTF TGCGCCAGCAGCTTGGAGGGGCTTAACTATGGCTACACCTTC
TRBD1 TRBJ1-1 TRBV6-5 - CASSYAPGQHTEAFF TGTGCCAGCAGTTACGCCCCGGGACAGCACACTGAAGCTTTCTTT
- TRBJ1-3 TRBV6-1 - CASGDNSGNTIYF TGTGCCAGCGGGGACAACTCTGGAAACACCATATATTTT
TRBD2 TRBJ2-1 TRBV11-2 - CASSLALGLAGPAGQFF TGTGCCAGCAGCTTAGCCCTAGGCCTAGCGGGACCGGCTGGGCAGTTCTTC
- TRBJ1-5 TRBV7-6 few CASSLEQGFNQPQHF TGTGCCAGCAGCTTAGAGCAGGGTTTCAATCAGCCCCAGCATTTT
TRBD1 TRBJ2-1 TRBV7-2 - CASSLRDRQEQFF TGTGCCAGCAGCCTCCGGGACAGGCAAGAGCAGTTCTTC
TRBD2 TRBJ2-1 TRBV6-1 few CASSEALMGGAGEQFF TGTGCCAGCAGTGAAGCTCTTATGGGAGGGGCGGGTGAGCAGTTCTTC
- TRBJ1-2 TRBV6-4 - CASSPDDGAGYGYTF TGTGCCAGCAGTCCCGATGATGGGGCTGGGTATGGCTACACCTTC
TRBD2 TRBJ2-3 TRBV6-1 - CASSEEAGGGTDTQYF TGTGCCAGCAGTGAAGAAGCGGGAGGGGGTACAGATACGCAGTATTTT
- TRBJ1-4 TRBV11-2 - CASSLSRQYNEKLFF TGTGCCAGCAGCTTAAGTAGACAATATAATGAAAAACTGTTTTTT
- TRBJ1-5 TRBV27 once CASSSTYSNQPQHF TGTGCCAGCAGTTCAACATATAGCAATCAGCCCCAGCATTTT
TRBD1 TRBJ2-7 TRBV19 - CASSLLGQGEQYF TGTGCCAGTAGCCTCTTAGGACAGGGGGAGCAGTACTTC
- TRBJ1-1 TRBV6-1 - CASSERPRKMNTEAFF TGTGCCAGCAGTGAAAGACCTAGGAAGATGAACACTGAAGCTTTCTTT
- TRBJ1-5 TRBV5-1 - CASSLGGDNQPQHF TGCGCCAGCAGCTTAGGGGGAGACAATCAGCCCCAGCATTTT
TRBD2 TRBJ2-3 TRBV5-1 few CASSNGLAGDRTDTQYF TGCGCCAGCAGCAACGGACTAGCGGGGGATAGGACAGATACGCAGTATTTT
TRBD2 TRBJ2-7 TRBV28 - CASSLGTSGSYEQYF TGTGCCAGCAGTCTTGGGACTAGCGGGAGTTACGAGCAGTACTTC
- TRBJ1-5 TRBV6-5 - CASSPGFIRNQPQHF TGTGCCAGCAGTCCAGGGTTTATCCGCAATCAGCCCCAGCATTTT
TRBD1 TRBJ1-6 TRBV9 - CASSDRTGASPLHF TGTGCCAGCAGCGATCGGACAGGGGCTTCACCCCTCCACTTT
- TRBJ2-5 TRBV5-1 - CASSARRGETQYF TGCGCCTCCAGCGCCCGGAGAGGGGAGACCCAGTACTTC
- TRBJ1-5 TRBV13 - CASTTGKGNQPQHF TGTGCCAGCACTACAGGGAAGGGCAATCAGCCCCAGCATTTT
- TRBJ2-5 TRBV10-3 - CAISQREGGETQYF TGTGCCATCAGCCAAAGGGAGGGGGGTGAGACCCAGTACTTC
- TRBJ2-5 TRBV4-1 once CASSRQIYAETQYF TGCGCCAGCAGTCGACAGATTTATGCGGAGACCCAGTACTTC
TRBD2 TRBJ2-7 TRBV30 - CAWSVQSGRGTYEQYF TGTGCCTGGAGTGTCCAGAGCGGGAGAGGCACCTACGAGCAGTACTTC
- TRBJ2-3 TRBV11-1 - CASSHSLDSYSTDTQYF TGTGCCAGCAGCCACTCCCTCGACTCCTACTCCACAGATACGCAGTATTTT
TRBD1 TRBJ1-2 TRBV9 - CASSRGQGFGYTF TGTGCCAGCAGCCGGGGACAGGGGTTTGGCTACACCTTC
- TRBJ1-2 TRBV6-4 - CASSPEGGNYGYTF TGTGCCAGCAGCCCTGAGGGAGGGAACTATGGCTACACCTTC
- TRBJ1-5 TRBV7-6 few CASSSDRSNQPQHF TGTGCCAGCAGCTCGGACAGAAGCAATCAGCCCCAGCATTTT
- TRBJ1-4 TRBV2 - CASSTGQSGNEKLFF TGTGCCAGCAGTACCGGACAGTCGGGTAATGAAAAACTGTTTTTT
- TRBJ1-2 TRBV11-2 once CASSLDRGGAVYGYTF TGTGCCAGCAGCTTAGATCGGGGGGGCGCGGTCTATGGCTACACCTTC
- TRBJ2-1 TRBV18 - CASSPTGGNVRGYNEQFF TGTGCCAGCTCACCCACGGGGGGAAATGTCAGGGGATACAATGAGCAGTTCTTC
- TRBJ1-2 TRBV6-1 few CASQQGHGYTF TGTGCCAGCCAACAGGGACATGGCTACACCTTC
- TRBJ2-7 TRBV7-9 - CALDQEYSYEQYF TGTGCCCTTGACCAGGAATACTCCTACGAGCAGTACTTC
TRBD2 TRBJ2-1 TRBV18 once CASSPPLAESSYNEQFF TGTGCCAGCTCACCACCCCTAGCGGAGAGCTCCTACAATGAGCAGTTCTTC
- TRBJ2-5 TRBV5-4 - CASSRGETQYF TGTGCCAGCAGCCGAGGGGAGACCCAGTACTTC
- TRBJ2-1 TRBV30 once CAWSVPQVSYNEQFF TGTGCCTGGAGTGTACCTCAGGTATCCTACAATGAGCAGTTCTTC
TRBD2 TRBJ2-5 TRBV5-1 - CASSLGLAGQETQYF TGCGCCAGCAGCTTGGGACTAGCGGGGCAAGAGACCCAGTACTTC
- TRBJ2-3 TRBV2 once CASSVVRDSGTQYF TGTGCCAGCAGTGTCGTTCGAGACAGTGGTACGCAGTATTTT
TRBD1 TRBJ2-7 TRBV27 once CASSSWDRGTYEQYF TGTGCCAGCAGTTCTTGGGACAGGGGGACCTACGAGCAGTACTTC
- TRBJ1-1 TRBV7-6 - CASSRGAKAEAFF TGTGCCAGCAGCCGAGGAGCAAAGGCTGAAGCTTTCTTT